This entry features one T cell receptor beta chain sequence. No cognate antigen has been identified for it. Per-base quality was not reported, and no clone a single base away is much larger than it. The CDR3 sequence holds 14 residues, the cysteine and phenylalanine included. This entry keeps only the CDR3 DNA: 42 bases, framed from base 1. The germline V gene yields SGDLS for CDR1 and YYNGEE for CDR2. V trim: 6 bases; J trim: 1 base; unmatched bases: 6. Ophthalmopathy patients had moderately to severely active disease, Clinical Activity Score of at least 3, NOSPECS grade of at least 4, and disease duration under 3 months. Patients were excluded if they had other autoimmune diseases, uncontrolled infections, pregnancy or lactation. Diagnosis relied on clinical symptoms, serum thyroxine, TRAb, thyroid ultrasound and orbital computed tomography. PBMCs were isolated from around 10 ml of fresh peripheral blood by Ficoll-Paque density gradient centrifugation. Total RNA was extracted with Trizol reagent and quality-checked on an Agilent 2100 Bioanalyzer.

The data originate from a study of Graves' ophthalmopathy and Graves' hyperthyroidism (dated by TCRdb to the late 2010s). Context from the whole study: Peripheral blood was collected at initial diagnosis, before any treatment. After sampling, hyperthyroidism patients received methimazole starting at 30 mg daily, and ophthalmopathy patients received high-dose intravenous methylprednisolone. An independent validation cohort comprised 18 hyperthyroidism patients and 15 to 17 patients who later progressed from hyperthyroidism to ophthalmopathy. TCR beta repertoire signatures were used to distinguish Graves' ophthalmopathy from Graves' hyperthyroidism and to predict progression to ophthalmopathy. In total, 135 blood samples were TCR-sequenced: 43 ophthalmopathy, some 75 hyperthyroidism and around 17 hyperthyroidism-to-ophthalmopathy patients. In more than five hyperthyroidism patients, the T-cell repertoires found in thyroid tissue were compared with those found in blood. To explore V-J signatures that separate ophthalmopathy from hyperthyroidism, a discovery set of 100 patients was enrolled, consisting of more than 40 with ophthalmopathy and 57 with stable hyperthyroidism. General findings and caveats noted by the study authors: Among expanded thyroid clonotypes with frequency above 0.001, most also showed up in blood, which suggests that blood repertoires may reflect the thyroid immune response. No statistical method was used to predetermine the sample size, and group allocation was not hidden from the investigators. Ophthalmopathy was separated from stable hyperthyroidism by the 13-signature model with roughly 88% sensitivity and less than 82% specificity in cross-validation and with 80%/75% in the test set. In validation, the model predicted ophthalmopathy progression with about 70% sensitivity and around 72% specificity; 12 predicted patients were CT-confirmed with GO in a median of roughly 6.8 months.

For repertoire sequencing, TCR beta CDR3 regions were amplified from RNA transcripts. The first round of RT-PCR was done with HTBI primers and the Qiagen OneStep RT-PCR kit, and was followed by a second round of multiplex PCR, then size selection and purification. Libraries were sequenced paired-end with 100 bp reads on an Illumina HiSeq2000. The study's processing was this. SOAPnuke was used to process the reads, removing any read that contained adapters or uncalled bases, had a mean Phred below 15, or lacked an exact match to the constant primer or identifier. COPE v1.2.5 was used to merge high-quality paired reads. Clonotypes were defined as unique nucleotide sequences and were aligned to IMGT TRB V, D and J references using MiTCR v1.1. The analysis was limited to V-J combinations with a frequency above 0.0001, which together covered 99.2% of the repertoires. For each V-J combination, a TCR clonal expansion and chaos score was defined as F50 clonal expansion divided by the chaos observed in the TCRdist matrix. Welch's t-statistics and random forest were used to reduce the features to some 13 V-J combinations, which were then used as input to a naive Bayes classifier. Thyroid-blood repertoire similarity was quantified with the Morisita-Horn index. TCRdb reanalyzed the raw reads on its own, using fastp at Q25 for trimming and MiXCR for clone calling, and kept in-frame beta chains. For every CDR3 protein sequence, its rows merge into one entry that carries the most common genes and DNA. Clone size and V and J calls follow TCRdb, not the original study. In this sample the table shows about 740,000 distinct CDR3 sequences, approximately 40% of which occur a single time. The ten largest clones add up to roughly 46% of the sample.

The sequence joins TRBV9 to TRBJ1-1, with 7 middle bases fitting TRBD1. The clonotype originates from an adult man with Graves' ophthalmopathy. The sample taken for sequencing was peripheral blood. The CDR3 reads CASTQGVKNTEAFF. The sequenced DNA is TGTGCCAGCACGCAGGGGGTAAAGAACACTGAAGCTTTCTTT.